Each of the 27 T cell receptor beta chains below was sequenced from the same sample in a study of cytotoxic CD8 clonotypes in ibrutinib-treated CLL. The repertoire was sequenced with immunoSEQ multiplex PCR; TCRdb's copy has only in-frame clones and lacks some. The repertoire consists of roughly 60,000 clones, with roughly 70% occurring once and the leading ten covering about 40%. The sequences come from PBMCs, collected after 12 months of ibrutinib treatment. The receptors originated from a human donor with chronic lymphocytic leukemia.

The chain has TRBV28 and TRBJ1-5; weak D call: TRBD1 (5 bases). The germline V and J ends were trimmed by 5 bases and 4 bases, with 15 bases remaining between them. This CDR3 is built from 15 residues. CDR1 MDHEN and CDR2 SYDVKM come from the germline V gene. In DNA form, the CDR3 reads TGTGCCAGCAGTGATGAGGGACGGCCGAATCAGCCCCAGCATTTT. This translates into CASSDEGRPNQPQHF.

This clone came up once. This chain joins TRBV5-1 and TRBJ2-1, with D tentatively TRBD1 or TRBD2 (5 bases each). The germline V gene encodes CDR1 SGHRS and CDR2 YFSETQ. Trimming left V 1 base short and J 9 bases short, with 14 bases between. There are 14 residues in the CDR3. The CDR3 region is CASSLRQAGGEQFF. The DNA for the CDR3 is TGCGCCAGCAGCTTGAGGCAGGCTGGGGGTGAGCAGTTCTTC.

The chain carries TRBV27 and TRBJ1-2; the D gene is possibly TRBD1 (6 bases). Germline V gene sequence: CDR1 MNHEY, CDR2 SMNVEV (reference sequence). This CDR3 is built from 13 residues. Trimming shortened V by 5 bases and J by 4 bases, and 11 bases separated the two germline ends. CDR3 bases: TGTGCCAGCAGTCCGAGACAGGCCTATGGCTACACCTTC. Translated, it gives CASSPRQAYGYTF.

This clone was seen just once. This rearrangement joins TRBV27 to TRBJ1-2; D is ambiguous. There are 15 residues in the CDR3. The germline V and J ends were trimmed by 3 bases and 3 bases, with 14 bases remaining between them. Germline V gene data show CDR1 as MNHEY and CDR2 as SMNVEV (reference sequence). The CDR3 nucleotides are TGTGCCAGCAGTTTTGCCTCGGGCAGCGACTATGGCTACACCTTC. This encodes CASSFASGSDYGYTF.

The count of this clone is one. CDR3 amino acids: CASSPAGANQPQHF. In DNA form, the CDR3 reads TGTGCCAGCTCACCCGCCGGAGCAAATCAGCCCCAGCATTTT. The chain is built from TRBV18 and TRBJ1-5; D is unresolved. V was shortened by 3 bases and J by 4 bases, with 10 bases between the two germline ends. CDR1 KGHSH and CDR2 LQKENI come from the germline V gene. This CDR3 has 14 residues.

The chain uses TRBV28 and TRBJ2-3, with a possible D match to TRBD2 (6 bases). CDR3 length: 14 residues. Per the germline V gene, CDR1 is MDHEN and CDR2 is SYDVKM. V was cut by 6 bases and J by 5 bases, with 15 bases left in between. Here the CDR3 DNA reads TGTGCCAGCAGGGTACCGGAGGGACGAGATACGCAGTATTTT. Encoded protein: CASRVPEGRDTQYF.

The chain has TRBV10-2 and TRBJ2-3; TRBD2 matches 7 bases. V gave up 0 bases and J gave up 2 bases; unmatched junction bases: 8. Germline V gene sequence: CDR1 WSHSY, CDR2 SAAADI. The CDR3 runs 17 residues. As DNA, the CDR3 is TGCGCCAGCAGTGAGTCGAGCGGGACGCAGGTCACAGATACGCAGTATTTT. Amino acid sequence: CASSESSGTQVTDTQYF.

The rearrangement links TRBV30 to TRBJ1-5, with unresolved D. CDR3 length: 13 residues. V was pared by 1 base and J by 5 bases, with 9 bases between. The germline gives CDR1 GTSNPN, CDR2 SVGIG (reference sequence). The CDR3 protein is CAWSGGSDQPQHF. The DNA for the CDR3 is TGTGCCTGGAGTGGGGGATCTGATCAGCCCCAGCATTTT.

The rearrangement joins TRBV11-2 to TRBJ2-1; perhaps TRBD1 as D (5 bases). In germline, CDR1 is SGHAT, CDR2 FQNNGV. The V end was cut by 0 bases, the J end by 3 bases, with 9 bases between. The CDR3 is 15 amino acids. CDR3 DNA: TGTGCCAGCAGCTTAGATTTTCAGGGCTACAATGAGCAGTTCTTC. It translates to CASSLDFQGYNEQFF. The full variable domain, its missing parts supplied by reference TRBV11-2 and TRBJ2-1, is EAGVAQSPRYKIIEKRQSVAFWCNPISGHATLYWYQQILGQGPKLLIQFQNNGVVDDSQLPKDRFSAERLKGVDSTLKIQPAKLEDSAVYLCASSLDFQGYNEQFFGPGTRLTVL.

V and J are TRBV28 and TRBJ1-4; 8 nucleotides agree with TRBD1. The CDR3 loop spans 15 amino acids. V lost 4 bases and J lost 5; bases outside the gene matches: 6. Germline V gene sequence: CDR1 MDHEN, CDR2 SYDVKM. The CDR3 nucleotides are TGTGCCAGCAGTTCTCCCCCAGGGGGCAATGAAAAACTGTTTTTT. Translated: CASSSPPGGNEKLFF.

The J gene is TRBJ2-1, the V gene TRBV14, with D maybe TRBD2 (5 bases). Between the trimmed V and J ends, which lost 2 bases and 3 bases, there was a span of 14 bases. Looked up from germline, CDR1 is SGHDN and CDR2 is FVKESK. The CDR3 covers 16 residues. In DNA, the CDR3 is TGTGCCAGCAGCCAATATATGGGAGTGATCTACAATGAGCAGTTCTTC. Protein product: CASSQYMGVIYNEQFF.

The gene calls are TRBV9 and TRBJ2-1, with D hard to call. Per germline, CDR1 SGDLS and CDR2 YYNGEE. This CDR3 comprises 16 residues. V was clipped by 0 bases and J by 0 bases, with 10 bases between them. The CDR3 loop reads CASSVGSDPSYNEQFF. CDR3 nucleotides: TGTGCCAGCAGCGTAGGATCGGACCCCTCCTACAATGAGCAGTTCTTC.

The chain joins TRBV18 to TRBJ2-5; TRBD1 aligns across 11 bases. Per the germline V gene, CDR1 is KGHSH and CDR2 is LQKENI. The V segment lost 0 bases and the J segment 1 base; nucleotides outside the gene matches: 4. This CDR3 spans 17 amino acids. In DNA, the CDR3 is TGTGCCAGCTCACCACCGAGGGGGACAGGGGGCCAAGAGACCCAGTACTTC. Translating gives CASSPPRGTGGQETQYF.

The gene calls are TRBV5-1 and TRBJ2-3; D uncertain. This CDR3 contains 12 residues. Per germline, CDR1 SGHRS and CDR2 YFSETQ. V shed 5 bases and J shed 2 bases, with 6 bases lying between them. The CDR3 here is CASSWDTDTQYF. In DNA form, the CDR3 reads TGCGCCAGCAGTTGGGACACAGATACGCAGTATTTT.

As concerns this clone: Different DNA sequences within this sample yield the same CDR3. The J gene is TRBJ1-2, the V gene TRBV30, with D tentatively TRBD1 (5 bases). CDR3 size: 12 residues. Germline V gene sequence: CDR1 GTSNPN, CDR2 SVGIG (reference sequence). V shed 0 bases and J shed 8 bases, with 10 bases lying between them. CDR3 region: CAWSVGGGGYTF. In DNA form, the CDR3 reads TGTGCCTGGAGTGTCGGGGGAGGAGGCTACACCTTC.

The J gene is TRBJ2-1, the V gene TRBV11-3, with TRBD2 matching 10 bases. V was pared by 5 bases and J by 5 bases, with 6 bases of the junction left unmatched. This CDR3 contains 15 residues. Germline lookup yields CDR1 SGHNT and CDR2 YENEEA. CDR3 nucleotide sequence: TGTGCCAGCAGCCTCGGGACTAGCGAGAACAATGAGCAGTTCTTC. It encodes CASSLGTSENNEQFF.

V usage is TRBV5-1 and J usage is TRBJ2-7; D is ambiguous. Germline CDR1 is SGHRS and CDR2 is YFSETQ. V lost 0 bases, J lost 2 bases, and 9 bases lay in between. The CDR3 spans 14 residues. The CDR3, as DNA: TGCGCCAGCAGCTTGGGAGTGACGACCTACGAGCAGTACTTC. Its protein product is CASSLGVTTYEQYF.

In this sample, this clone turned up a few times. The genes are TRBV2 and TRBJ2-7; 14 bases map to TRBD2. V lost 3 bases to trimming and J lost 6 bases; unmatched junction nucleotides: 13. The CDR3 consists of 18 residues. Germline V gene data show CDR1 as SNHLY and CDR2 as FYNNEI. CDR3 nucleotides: TGTGCCAGCAGTGATTTTAGCAGGGTGGGACTAGCGGGAGTCGAGCAGTACTTC. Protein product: CASSDFSRVGLAGVEQYF.

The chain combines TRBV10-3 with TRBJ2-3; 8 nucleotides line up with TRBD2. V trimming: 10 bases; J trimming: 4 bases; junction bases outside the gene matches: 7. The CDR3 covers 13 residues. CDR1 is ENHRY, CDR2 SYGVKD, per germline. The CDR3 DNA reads TGTGCCACCGGGGGGGGTATCTCAGATACGCAGTATTTT. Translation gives CATGGGISDTQYF.

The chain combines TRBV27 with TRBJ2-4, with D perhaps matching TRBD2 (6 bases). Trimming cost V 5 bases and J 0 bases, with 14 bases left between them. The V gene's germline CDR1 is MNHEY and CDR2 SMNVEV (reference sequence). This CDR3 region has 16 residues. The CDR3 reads CASSQTTGVAKNIQYF. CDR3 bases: TGTGCCAGCAGTCAGACCACGGGAGTAGCCAAAAACATTCAGTACTTC.

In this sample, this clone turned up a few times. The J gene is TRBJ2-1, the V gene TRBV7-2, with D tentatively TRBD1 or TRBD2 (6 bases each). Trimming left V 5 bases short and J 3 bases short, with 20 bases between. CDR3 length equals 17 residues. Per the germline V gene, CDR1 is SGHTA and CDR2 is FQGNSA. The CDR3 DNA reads TGTGCCAGCAGCCCATTCCCCGGGGGCAAGAGCTACAATGAGCAGTTCTTC. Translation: CASSPFPGGKSYNEQFF.

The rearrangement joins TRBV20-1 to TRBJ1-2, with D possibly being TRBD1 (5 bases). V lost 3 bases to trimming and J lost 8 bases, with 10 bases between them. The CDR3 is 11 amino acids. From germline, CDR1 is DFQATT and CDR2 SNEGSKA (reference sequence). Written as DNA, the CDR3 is TGCAGTGCTAGGGGAGGGGACGGCTACACCTTC. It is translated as CSARGGDGYTF.

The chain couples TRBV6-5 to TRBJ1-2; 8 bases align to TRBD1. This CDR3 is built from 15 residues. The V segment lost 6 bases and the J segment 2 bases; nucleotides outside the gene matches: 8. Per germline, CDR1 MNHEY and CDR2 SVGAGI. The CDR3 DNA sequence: TGTGCCAGCAGCCCACAGGGGGGTTTCAACTATGGCTACACCTTC. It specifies CASSPQGGFNYGYTF.

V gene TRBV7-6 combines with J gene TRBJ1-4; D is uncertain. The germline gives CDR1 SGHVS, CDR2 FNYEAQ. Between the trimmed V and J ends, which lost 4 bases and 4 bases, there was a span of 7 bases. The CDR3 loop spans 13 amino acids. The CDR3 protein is CASSSRINEKLFF. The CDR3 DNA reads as TGTGCCAGCAGCTCACGGATTAATGAAAAACTGTTTTTT.

CDR3 DNA sequence: TGTGCCAGCAGTGGGGACTTTGCCGGCGAGCAGTACTTC. Its translation: CASSGDFAGEQYF. V is TRBV9 and J is TRBJ2-7; the D gene is possibly TRBD2 (6 bases). CDR3 length: 13 residues. CDR1 and CDR2 from the germline V gene are SGDLS and YYNGEE. Between the trimmed V and J ends, which lost 5 bases and 6 bases, there was a span of 15 bases.

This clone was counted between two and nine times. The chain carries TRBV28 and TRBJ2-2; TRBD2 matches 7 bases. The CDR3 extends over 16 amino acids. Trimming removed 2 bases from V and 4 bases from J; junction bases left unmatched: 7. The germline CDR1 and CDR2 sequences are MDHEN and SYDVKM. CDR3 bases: TGTGCCAGCAGTTTACTTGCGGGAGTGGGCACCGGGGAGCTGTTTTTT. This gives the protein CASSLLAGVGTGELFF.

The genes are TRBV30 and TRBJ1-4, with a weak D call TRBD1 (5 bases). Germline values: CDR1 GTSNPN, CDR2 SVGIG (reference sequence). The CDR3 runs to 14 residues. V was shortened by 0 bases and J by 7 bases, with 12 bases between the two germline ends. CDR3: CAWSVWSGTEKLFF. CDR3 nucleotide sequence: TGTGCCTGGAGTGTATGGTCAGGGACTGAAAAACTGTTTTTT.